A selection of T cell receptor beta chains follows, all from one sample in a study of response to subunit inactivated influenza vaccine. TCRdb reprocessed the RT-PCR reads with MiXCR, giving one entry per CDR3 protein. The sample lists hundreds of thousands of distinct CDR3 sequences, 15% to 19% seen once, with about 9.9% in the top ten. The sample in question was PBMCs from blood, obtained 12 days after vaccination. Receptors were obtained from a man between 45 and 60 years old who received an inactivated influenza vaccine. The CDR3 runs from the conserved cysteine through the conserved F or W. Each record gives: J gene, V gene, D gene, CDR3 protein. The D gene is left open where the match is weak.

>TRBJ1-2|TRBV20-1|.
CSATHYGYTF
>TRBJ1-5|TRBV20-1|.
CSARGAVNQPQHF
>TRBJ2-3|TRBV27|TRBD2
CASGSGRIRTDTQYF
>TRBJ1-6|TRBV7-2|.
CAWSYGNSPLHF
>TRBJ2-3|TRBV12-3/TRBV12-4|.
CASSFGSREGSDTQYF
>TRBJ2-1|TRBV10-3|.
CAMAGDARGEQFF
>TRBJ2-3|TRBV6-1|.
CASSPRGATDTQYF
>TRBJ1-1|TRBV20-1|.
CSARPGAEAFF
>TRBJ1-3|TRBV3-1|.
CASSHRGSSGNTIYF
>TRBJ2-5|TRBV5-1|TRBD1
CASSLDPAGGIQETQYF
>TRBJ2-1|TRBV30|TRBD2
CASDWEGVGSYNEQFF
>TRBJ2-3|TRBV11-2|.
CASTFSTDTQYF
>TRBJ2-5|TRBV5-1|.
CASSLRLLQETQYF
>TRBJ2-4|TRBV12-3/TRBV12-4|.
CASARGENIQYF
>TRBJ1-5|TRBV15|TRBD1
CATSKQGNGNQPQHF
>TRBJ1-6|TRBV2|TRBD1
CASRTDRGGYSPLHF
>TRBJ2-1|TRBV4-1|TRBD1
CASSQKQGIEQFF
>TRBJ1-2|TRBV4-1|.
CASSQGNRPYTF
>TRBJ2-1|TRBV5-1|TRBD1
CASSMTGEENEQFF
>TRBJ2-5|TRBV29-1|.
CSVEDLGQGEIETQYF
>TRBJ2-7|TRBV4-1|TRBD2
CASSQDVAWRGSEQYF
>TRBJ2-3|TRBV6-5|.
CASSYGLDSTDTQYF
>TRBJ2-3|TRBV5-1|.
CASGGEATDTQYF
>TRBJ2-5|TRBV7-2|.
CASSRRERETQYF
>TRBJ2-5|TRBV24-1|.
CATSARTPLQETQYF
>TRBJ2-1|TRBV24-1|.
CATSDESSYNEQFF
>TRBJ2-1|TRBV12-3/TRBV12-4|TRBD2
CASSPLTSGRRYEQFF
>TRBJ2-7|TRBV12-3/TRBV12-4|.
CASSWGTYEQYF
>TRBJ1-1|TRBV5-6|.
CASSLHRTEAFF
>TRBJ1-5|TRBV20-1|.
CSARYQGLGQPQHF
>TRBJ2-1|TRBV7-8|TRBD2
CASIPGTSGGLYYNEQFF
>TRBJ2-4|TRBV7-2|TRBD1
CASSPRGHIAKNIQYF
>TRBJ2-3|TRBV7-9|TRBD2
CASSLRWTRGVTDTQYF
>TRBJ2-7|TRBV7-9|.
CASSFQAESSYEQYF
>TRBJ1-6|TRBV29-1|TRBD1
CSAGTGGIGSPLHF
>TRBJ1-5|TRBV10-1|.
CASSESSNQPQHF
>TRBJ2-3|TRBV19|TRBD2
CASSLAGARGTQYF
>TRBJ2-2|TRBV12-3/TRBV12-4|.
CASSATISNTGELFF
>TRBJ2-7|TRBV20-1|.
CSATGTSPSYEQYF
>TRBJ2-1|TRBV28|.
CASSRVRTYNEQFF
>TRBJ2-6|TRBV25-1|TRBD1
CASSEYRTGAGANVLTF
>TRBJ2-1|TRBV2|.
CASSGGTVDNEQFF
>TRBJ1-1|TRBV5-1|.
CASSLNKGYTEAFF
>TRBJ2-7|TRBV5-1|.
CASSRQGTSYEQYF
>TRBJ2-7|TRBV13|TRBD2
CASSQPGTSGYEQYF
>TRBJ1-4|TRBV5-1|TRBD1
CASSLAPGGRGGEKLFF
>TRBJ2-5|TRBV7-8|TRBD2
CASSKRVSGAKETQYF
>TRBJ2-7|TRBV28|.
CASTRGGYEQYF
>TRBJ2-7|TRBV3-1|.
CASSHGSFHEQYF
>TRBJ2-5|TRBV29-1|.
CSGGQETQYF
>TRBJ2-7|TRBV20-1|TRBD2
CSARAPLSGSLYEQYF
>TRBJ2-1|TRBV30|TRBD2
CAWSVLGGSRNEQFF
>TRBJ2-1|TRBV25-1|TRBD2
CASSATTGLGFNEQFF
>TRBJ2-1|TRBV7-8|.
CASSPTDSYNEQFF